A single sample is the source of the 30 T cell receptor beta chains below, sequenced in a study of spatial heterogeneity in lung cancer. Findings of the study overall: In tumors, expanded intratumoral alpha and beta TCR counts tracked mutation counts.

Time point given: sample taken at primary tumor resection. One entry per CDR3 protein results from TCRdb running MiXCR on the 5' RACE reads. The sample includes about 16,000 distinct CDR3 sequences, roughly 7% of them seen just once. No antigen has been identified for these receptors. Sample: lung tumor tissue, taken at surgery. The origin of the receptors is a female donor with early-stage non-small cell lung cancer.

This clonotype has just a few counts. As an off-target read in a library built for alpha chains, this beta chain has a frequency of little significance. The V and J genes are TRBV18 and TRBJ1-1; maybe TRBD1 (6 bases). The CDR3 is 13 amino acids. Germline assignment: CDR1 KGHSH and CDR2 LQKENI. CDR3 in DNA: TGTGCTACACGGGGGGCGCGAAACACTGAAGCTTTCTTT. Protein product: CATRGARNTEAFF.

This clonotype was recorded at least ten times. With the library built for alpha chains, this beta chain is off target and its frequency is not meaningful. The chain employs TRBV3-1 and TRBJ1-6, with a weak D call TRBD1 (6 bases). Between the trimmed V and J ends, which lost 5 bases and 9 bases, there was a span of 8 bases. The CDR3 covers 12 residues. Germline CDR1 LGHDT, CDR2 YNNKEL (reference sequence). CDR3 loop: CASSETGSPLHF. The CDR3 bases are TGTGCCAGCAGCGAGACAGGTTCACCCCTCCACTTT.

This clonotype was seen many times. Because the library targeted alpha chains, this beta chain is an off-target read whose size means little. The V gene is TRBV7-2, the J gene TRBJ2-1; D call uncertain. The V end lost 5 bases, the J end lost 5 bases, and 10 bases lay between the germline ends. Germline V lookup: CDR1 SGHTA, CDR2 FQGNSA. The CDR3 is made up of 13 amino acids. Here the CDR3 DNA reads TGTGCCAGCAGCATATCGGGCCACAATGAGCAGTTCTTC. Amino acid sequence: CASSISGHNEQFF.

In its sample, this clonotype was seen many times. This beta chain slipped into a library made for alpha chains as a stray read, so its size is not meaningful. The J gene is TRBJ1-2, the V gene TRBV2; a possible D gene is TRBD1 (5 bases). V shed 8 bases and J shed 9 bases, with 22 bases lying between them. Germline loops: CDR1 SNHLY, CDR2 FYNNEI. The CDR3 has 14 residues. The CDR3 nucleotides read TGTGCCAGCTGCTCCGGACAAGGGGTAAAACGCTACACCTTC. This translates into CASCSGQGVKRYTF.

A note on this clonotype: One end of the junction is discordant with germline, which a read error may explain. Being off target in a library aimed at alpha chains, this beta chain has a size of little meaning. The chain recombines TRBV5-1 with TRBJ2-1, with 7 bases matching TRBD2. Germline assignment: CDR1 SGHRS and CDR2 YFSETQ. The CDR3 is 14 residues long. CDR3 nucleotides: TGCGCCAGCAGCTTAAGCGGGGAGTGGAATGAGCAGCTCTTC. Amino acids: CASSLSGEWNEQLF. The whole variable domain, filled in from reference TRBV5-1 and TRBJ2-1, reads KAGVTQTPRYLIKTRGQQVTLSCSPISGHRSVSWYQQTPGQGLQFLFEYFSETQRNKGNFPGRFSGRQFSNSRSEMNVSTLELGDSALYLCASSLSGEWNEQLFGPGTRLTVL.

This clonotype is labeled as medium-sized. This beta chain is a stray sequence in a library constructed for alpha chains; its clone size is not meaningful. This chain links TRBV5-1 with TRBJ1-1, with D possibly matching TRBD1 (5 bases). This CDR3 comprises 14 residues. Trimming removed 0 bases from V and 2 bases from J, with 8 bases in between. CDR1 is SGHRS, CDR2 YFSETQ, per germline. The CDR3 region is CASSLDQGNTEAFF. For the CDR3, the DNA is TGCGCCAGCAGCTTGGATCAGGGAAACACTGAAGCTTTCTTT.

Worth noting for this clonotype: Since it is a stray read in a library aimed at alpha chains, this beta chain has a size that is not meaningful. This chain uses TRBV5-1 with TRBJ1-1, with 10 nucleotides matching TRBD1. CDR1 is SGHRS and CDR2 is YFSETQ in the germline V gene. CDR3 size: 15 residues. J gave up 1 base and V 6 bases, and 6 bases lay outside the gene matches. The chain's CDR3 is CASTTGQGRNTEAFF. The CDR3 DNA reads as TGCGCCAGCACAACGGGACAGGGGAGGAACACTGAAGCTTTCTTT.

This clonotype was counted many times. This beta chain lies outside the target of a library built for alpha chains; its clone size means little. The chain couples TRBV6-1 to TRBJ2-5; 12 bases map to TRBD2. From germline, CDR1 is MNHNS and CDR2 SASEGT. CDR3 size: 15 residues. The trim removed 2 bases at V and 2 bases at J, leaving 0 bases unmatched. DNA of the CDR3: TGTGCCAGCAGTGAACTAGCGGGGGGGCAAGAGACCCAGTACTTC. Translated: CASSELAGGQETQYF.

At least ten counts were recorded for this clonotype. This beta chain is a stray read from a library made for alpha chains; its abundance is not meaningful. The rearrangement uses TRBV28 and TRBJ1-2, with D possibly matching TRBD1 (5 bases). Trimming pared 3 bases from V and 5 bases from J, leaving 13 bases between. The germline gives CDR1 MDHEN, CDR2 SYDVKM. The CDR3 has 14 amino acids. CDR3 region: CASSFGGSTYGYTF. The CDR3 region has the DNA TGTGCCAGCAGTTTTGGGGGTTCGACTTATGGCTACACCTTC.

This clonotype was observed a handful of times. Because this beta chain is a stray read in a library intended to capture alpha chains, its abundance should not be given much weight. CDR3 sequence: CASSSGQGVNTEAFF. DNA for the CDR3: TGTGCCAGCAGCTCGGGACAGGGGGTGAACACTGAAGCTTTCTTT. The chain couples TRBV7-8 to TRBJ1-1; 11 bases are a match to TRBD1. Germline assignment: CDR1 SGHVS and CDR2 FQNEAQ. The CDR3 runs 15 residues. V lost 4 bases to trimming and J lost 0 bases; unmatched junction nucleotides: 1.

About this clonotype itself: The size of this beta chain means little, since it is a stray read in a library made for alpha chains. This rearrangement joins TRBV20-1 to TRBJ2-6; TRBD2 matches 7 bases. V lost 1 base to trimming and J lost 4 bases; unmatched junction nucleotides: 13. CDR1 and CDR2 (germline): DFQATT, SNEGSKA (reference sequence). This CDR3 has 18 amino acids. CDR3 amino acids: CSARVLQRGENGANVLTF. The CDR3 DNA follows: TGCAGTGCTAGAGTTCTCCAACGGGGGGAGAACGGGGCCAACGTCCTGACTTTC.

This clonotype has ten or more counts. Within a library made for alpha chains, this beta chain is off target, and its count is uninformative. The chain links TRBV10-3 to TRBJ2-7; D is undetermined. Trimming cost V 8 bases and J 4 bases, with 9 bases left between them. This CDR3 is 11 amino acids long. In germline, CDR1 is ENHRY, CDR2 SYGVKD. CDR3 bases: TGTGCCATCGGTAACAGTTACGAGCAGTACTTC. Residues: CAIGNSYEQYF.

This clonotype is labeled as medium-sized. This beta chain represents an off-target read in a library built for alpha chains; its size is of limited meaning. This rearrangement joins TRBV18 to TRBJ1-2, with TRBD1 matching over 9 bases. V was pared by 0 bases and J by 6 bases, with 2 bases of the junction left unmatched. Germline CDR1 is KGHSH and CDR2 is LQKENI. The CDR3 totals 14 residues. The CDR3 spells CASSPPWTGDGYTF. The DNA of the CDR3 is TGTGCCAGCTCACCACCGTGGACAGGGGATGGCTACACCTTC. Based on the CDR3 plus reference TRBV18 and TRBJ1-2, the full variable domain is NAGVMQNPRHLVRRRGQEARLRCSPMKGHSHVYWYRQLPEEGLKFMVYLQKENIIDESGMPKERFSAEFPKEGPSILRIQQVVRGDSAAYFCASSPPWTGDGYTFGSGTRLTVV.

Remarks on this clonotype: Because the library targeted alpha chains, this beta chain is an off-target read whose size means little. The genes are TRBV30 and TRBJ2-3; weak D call: TRBD1 (6 bases). In germline, CDR1 is GTSNPN, CDR2 SVGIG (reference sequence). The CDR3 totals 14 residues. The V gene lost 0 bases and the J gene lost 2 bases, with 9 bases spanning the gap. DNA for the CDR3: TGTGCCTGGAGTGTGGGACACAACACAGATACGCAGTATTTT. It specifies CAWSVGHNTDTQYF.

This clonotype was observed many times. This beta chain lies outside the target of a library built for alpha chains; its clone size means little. V and J are TRBV5-5 and TRBJ1-4; D gene ambiguous. Looked up from germline, CDR1 is SGHKS and CDR2 is YYEKEE (reference sequence). This CDR3 has 14 amino acids. The germline V and J ends were trimmed by 0 bases and 4 bases, with 7 bases remaining between them. The CDR3 DNA reads as TGTGCCAGCAGCTTGGGCATCTTTAATGAAAAACTGTTTTTT. Translated, it gives CASSLGIFNEKLFF.

This clonotype is medium-sized within its sample. The size of this beta chain means little, since it is a stray read in a library made for alpha chains. The rearrangement uses TRBV29-1 and TRBJ2-1, with D possibly matching TRBD2 (5 bases). Germline CDR1 is SQVTM and CDR2 is ANQGSEA. The CDR3 is made up of 10 amino acids. Trimming cost V 6 bases and J 6 bases, with 6 bases left between them. The CDR3 is CSVLGNEQFF. The CDR3 DNA is TGCAGCGTACTAGGCAATGAGCAGTTCTTC.

This clonotype is medium-sized (0.01 to 0.1%) by share. This beta chain is a stray read from a library made for alpha chains; its abundance is not meaningful. The chain joins TRBV9 to TRBJ1-1, with 7 bases lining up with TRBD1. The CDR3 is 15 residues long. The V segment lost 5 bases and the J segment 4 bases; nucleotides outside the gene matches: 11. Germline CDR1 and CDR2: SGDLS and YYNGEE. The DNA of the CDR3 is TGTGCCAGCAGTACGACAGGGAAGGCGGGCACTGAAGCTTTCTTT. The encoded protein is CASSTTGKAGTEAFF.

This clonotype was recorded at least ten times. The size of this beta chain means little, since it is a stray read in a library made for alpha chains. The chain combines TRBV28 with TRBJ2-6; the match to TRBD1 covers 7 bases. CDR1 and CDR2 from the germline V gene are MDHEN and SYDVKM. CDR3 length: 16 residues. Losses at the gene ends were 2 bases for V and 2 bases for J; bases not matched to a gene: 3. CDR3 region: CASSLGDRAGANVLTF. CDR3 nucleotide sequence: TGTGCCAGCAGTTTAGGCGACAGGGCTGGGGCCAACGTCCTGACTTTC.

This clonotype has ten or more counts. This beta chain is an off-target read within a library intended for alpha chains, so its frequency means little. The chain links TRBV4-1 to TRBJ1-2; no clear D. Germline CDR1 is MGHRA and CDR2 is YSYEKL. This CDR3 has 10 residues. V lost 4 bases and J lost 9, with 6 bases in between. CDR3 bases: TGCGCCAGCAGCCCGAGGAGCTACACCTTC. It yields the protein CASSPRSYTF.

In this sample, this clonotype turned up many times. The library was prepared for alpha chains; this beta chain is a stray read, so its frequency means little. J is TRBJ2-7 and V is TRBV23-1; 7 nucleotides match TRBD1. TRBV23-1 is assigned to the ORF class and has an uncertain function. V shed 6 bases, J shed 6 bases, and the junction held 17 bases outside the gene matches. This CDR3 spans 16 amino acids. CDR3 bases: TGCGCCAGCAGCCCACCGGGACGTTTATCAGGGGGCGAGCAGTACTTC. This sequence encodes CASSPPGRLSGGEQYF.

At least ten counts were recorded for this clonotype. Within a library made for alpha chains, this beta chain is off target, and its count is uninformative. V is TRBV7-2 and J is TRBJ1-1; D is undetermined. This CDR3 spans 13 amino acids. V was pared by 4 bases and J by 6 bases, with 12 bases between. Germline V gives CDR1 SGHTA, CDR2 FQGNSA. CDR3 nucleotides: TGTGCCAGCAGCTCCGTACCTGGATCTGAAGCTTTCTTT. Encoded protein: CASSSVPGSEAFF. The whole variable domain, remainder taken from reference TRBV7-2 and TRBJ1-1, is GAGVSQSPSNKVTEKGKDVELRCDPISGHTALYWYRQSLGQGLEFLIYFQGNSAPDKSGLPSDRFSAERTGGSVSTLTIQRTQQEDSAVYLCASSSVPGSEAFFGQGTRLTVV.

This clonotype has at least ten counts. Since the library was made to target alpha chains, this beta chain is a stray read and its abundance is not meaningful. V usage is TRBV11-2 and J usage is TRBJ1-4; 10 bases match TRBD1. The trim removed 1 base at V and 5 bases at J, leaving 1 base unmatched. CDR1 is SGHAT, CDR2 FQNNGV, per germline. The CDR3 extends over 15 amino acids. The CDR3 spells CASSLGGQGNEKLFF. Here the CDR3 DNA reads TGTGCCAGCAGCTTAGGGGGACAGGGGAATGAAAAACTGTTTTTT.

This clonotype was recorded at least ten times. With the library built for alpha chains, this beta chain is off target and its frequency is not meaningful. The chain recombines TRBV5-4 with TRBJ1-2; D perhaps matches TRBD1 (6 bases). The V and J ends lost 4 bases and 6 bases respectively, with 13 bases between them. The CDR3 extends over 13 amino acids. Looked up from germline, CDR1 is SGHNT and CDR2 is YYREEE (reference sequence). CDR3 DNA: TGTGCCAGCAGCCCCGACAGGAGGGATGGCTACACCTTC. Its protein product is CASSPDRRDGYTF.

This clonotype was picked up many times. Because the library targeted alpha chains, this beta chain is an off-target read whose size means little. This rearrangement joins TRBV7-9 to TRBJ2-2, with D possibly being TRBD1 (6 bases). The V end was cut by 5 bases, the J end by 6 bases, with 16 bases between. Germline CDR1 reads SEHNR; CDR2 reads FQNEAQ (reference sequence). The CDR3 loop spans 15 amino acids. CDR3 bases: TGTGCCAGCAGCGACGGGTCAGGGGCGCCCGGGGAGCTGTTTTTT. It specifies CASSDGSGAPGELFF.

The table lists this clonotype with many counts. Since the library was made to target alpha chains, this beta chain is a stray read and its abundance is not meaningful. J is TRBJ2-3 and V is TRBV4-2; 9 bases map to TRBD2. The V segment lost 5 bases and the J segment 4 bases; nucleotides outside the gene matches: 19. From germline, CDR1 is LGHNA and CDR2 YNFKEQ. This CDR3 contains 19 residues. For the CDR3, the DNA is TGTGCCAGCAGCTACAATCCCCTCGTGGCGGGGGGGCTGGCAGATACGCAGTATTTT. It is translated as CASSYNPLVAGGLADTQYF.

This clonotype was found many times. For a library built for alpha chains, this beta chain is a stray read; little rests on its size. V usage is TRBV4-1 and J usage is TRBJ1-1; D is unresolved. V was shortened by 3 bases and J by 5 bases, with 13 bases between the two germline ends. Germline V gene data show CDR1 as MGHRA and CDR2 as YSYEKL. The CDR3 runs 14 residues. Here the CDR3 reads CASSQPLIRTEAFF. The DNA for the CDR3 is TGCGCCAGCAGCCAGCCCCTTATAAGGACTGAAGCTTTCTTT.

On this clonotype: This clone may be a read error of a much larger clone one base away. A library prepared for alpha chains yielded this beta chain as an off-target read; its size is of little meaning. V usage is TRBV28 and J usage is TRBJ1-2, with D perhaps TRBD1 (6 bases). CDR1 MDHEN and CDR2 SYDVKM come from the germline V gene. V shed 8 bases and J shed 4 bases, with 14 bases lying between them. The CDR3 is 13 residues long. The CDR3 sequence is CASGRRQVYGYTF. In DNA form, the CDR3 reads TGTGCCAGCGGTAGACGACAGGTCTATGGCTACACCTTC.

This clonotype has at least ten counts. This beta chain slipped into a library made for alpha chains as a stray read, so its size is not meaningful. V gene TRBV5-1 combines with J gene TRBJ2-2; D is undetermined. Germline V gives CDR1 SGHRS, CDR2 YFSETQ. The germline V and J ends were trimmed by 3 bases and 3 bases, with 12 bases remaining between them. The CDR3 sequence is 15 residues long. The CDR3 DNA sequence: TGCGCCAGCAGCTCCTACAGAGAGTACACCGGGGAGCTGTTTTTT. Residues: CASSSYREYTGELFF.

This clonotype was counted at least ten times. This beta chain is off target for a library built for alpha chains, so its abundance means little. This rearrangement joins TRBV5-1 to TRBJ2-5; 9 nucleotides align to TRBD1. The CDR3 extends over 14 amino acids. Germline V gene sequence: CDR1 SGHRS, CDR2 YFSETQ. Trimming cost V 0 bases and J 4 bases; bases outside gene matches: 1. CDR3: CASSLETGGETQYF. The CDR3 nucleotides are TGCGCCAGCAGCTTGGAGACAGGGGGAGAGACCCAGTACTTC.

This clonotype is deemed medium-sized (0.01 to 0.1%). The library was prepared for alpha chains; this beta chain is a stray read, so its frequency means little. The rearrangement uses TRBV27 and TRBJ2-1; D not resolved. Germline-derived CDR1 and CDR2 are MNHEY and SMNVEV (reference sequence). This CDR3 has 15 amino acids. V lost 2 bases to trimming and J lost 2 bases, with 10 bases between them. The CDR3 loop reads CASSLGRSTYNEQFF. The CDR3 nucleotides read TGTGCCAGCAGTTTAGGCAGGTCGACCTACAATGAGCAGTTCTTC.